The 3 T cell receptor beta chains below come from one sample, sequenced in a study of T cells after yellow fever vaccination. TCRdb called the 5' RACE reads again in MiXCR, with one record for every CDR3 protein. The sample contains 500,000 to 650,000 distinct CDR3 sequences, 17% of which appear only once. Sequencing used PBMCs, obtained less than 6 days after the first yellow fever vaccination. The receptors originated from a young man who received the YFV17D yellow fever vaccine.

This clonotype was counted between two and nine times. V gene TRBV7-3 combines with J gene TRBJ2-1, with 8 nucleotides matching TRBD2. The CDR3 sequence is 14 residues long. Germline-derived CDR1 and CDR2 are SGHTA and FQGTGA. The junction had 9 bases not matched to a gene; V was cut back by 8 bases and J by 6 bases. This CDR3 reads CASGDGGGINEQFF. The CDR3 region has the DNA TGTGCCAGCGGCGATGGCGGGGGGATCAATGAGCAGTTCTTC.

This clonotype was recorded at least ten times. The V and J genes are TRBV12-3 or TRBV12-4 and TRBJ2-5; 14 bases agree with TRBD2. The CDR3 covers 17 residues. Trimming removed 5 bases from V and 5 bases from J; junction bases left unmatched: 10. The CDR3 DNA reads as TGTGCCAGCAGTCTTGGGACTAGCGGGGGAACCGAGGAGACCCAGTACTTC. It specifies CASSLGTSGGTEETQYF.

This clonotype turned up a few times. The chain recombines TRBV6-2 or TRBV6-3 with TRBJ1-4; 7 nucleotides line up with TRBD1. CDR1 is MNHEY and CDR2 is SVGEGT in the germline V gene. J lost 6 bases, V lost 5 bases, and 6 bases had no gene match. The CDR3 loop spans 14 amino acids. Here the CDR3 DNA reads TGTGCCAGCAGTCGGGACAGTTCCTATGAAAAACTGTTTTTT. Translated: CASSRDSSYEKLFF.